The 15 T cell receptor beta chains in this list originate from one sample, sequenced in a study of T cell clonotyping in hematopoietic cell transplantation. Assay: immunoSEQ multiplex PCR; the TCRdb copy retains only in-frame clones and omits some. The sample carries some 8,500 clones, 65% to 80% recorded once. Sample time point: recipient sample about 28 days before transplant, after cytoreduction. Material: peripheral blood mononuclear cells, obtained before stem cell transplant. These receptors came from a man aged 60-69 years with acute myeloid leukemia. Some clones in this sample may be carry-over from other donors' samples.

The J gene is TRBJ2-5, the V gene TRBV27; D unclear. The CDR3 runs to 12 residues. V lost 6 bases to trimming and J lost 1 base, with 6 bases between them. CDR1 is MNHEY and CDR2 is SMNVEV in the germline V gene (reference sequence). CDR3 loop: CASSRLQETQYF. The CDR3 DNA follows: TGTGCCAGCAGCCGACTCCAAGAGACCCAGTACTTC.

J is TRBJ2-3 and V is TRBV15, with 7 bases fitting TRBD2. V was pared by 0 bases and J by 11 bases, with 8 bases of the junction left unmatched. Germline CDR1 is LNHNV and CDR2 is YYDKDF (reference sequence). The CDR3 loop spans 14 amino acids. This chain's CDR3 is CATSRDPGLVLQYF. The CDR3 DNA follows: TGTGCCACCAGCAGAGATCCCGGACTAGTTTTGCAGTATTTT.

The chain combines TRBV2 with TRBJ1-3, with no clear D. CDR1 and CDR2 from the germline V gene are SNHLY and FYNNEI. The length of the CDR3 is 15 residues. Trimming took off 3 bases at V and 0 bases at J, with 9 bases between the two ends. CDR3 in amino acids: CASSEGRSSGNTIYF. The CDR3 DNA reads as TGTGCCAGCAGTGAGGGCAGAAGCTCTGGAAACACCATATATTTT.

This clone appeared once. The genes are TRBV25-1 and TRBJ2-1, with TRBD1 matching 7 bases. J gave up 5 bases and V 10 bases, and 8 bases lay outside the gene matches. The CDR3 contains 13 residues. The V gene's germline CDR1 is MGHDK and CDR2 SYGVNS. The CDR3: CATSSQGDNEQFF. The CDR3 DNA reads as TGTGCCACCTCCAGTCAGGGGGACAATGAGCAGTTCTTC.

This clone was found a few times. The gene calls are TRBV19 and TRBJ2-2, with 11 bases identical to TRBD1. Germline V gene data show CDR1 as LNHDA and CDR2 as SQIVND (reference sequence). V lost 5 bases to trimming and J lost 4 bases; unmatched junction nucleotides: 6. The CDR3 is 16 residues long. CDR3 protein: CASSFPDRGLTGELFF. DNA of the CDR3: TGTGCCAGTAGTTTTCCGGACAGGGGGCTCACCGGGGAGCTGTTTTTT.

The chain carries TRBV28 and TRBJ2-1, with unresolved D. CDR1 and CDR2 from the germline V gene are MDHEN and SYDVKM. Trimming cost V 6 bases and J 5 bases, with 8 bases left between them. The CDR3 totals 12 residues. The CDR3 loop reads CASRAENNEQFF. The CDR3 DNA reads TGTGCCAGCAGGGCGGAGAACAATGAGCAGTTCTTC.

This clone came up once. This sequence joins TRBV6-5 and TRBJ1-4; D is perhaps TRBD1 (5 bases). Germline V lookup: CDR1 MNHEY, CDR2 SVGAGI. Trimming left V 8 bases short and J 0 bases short, with 10 bases between. The CDR3 contains 14 residues. Here the CDR3 reads CASGGTSTNEKLFF. In nucleotides, the CDR3 is TGTGCCAGCGGGGGAACATCAACTAATGAAAAACTGTTTTTT.

The genes are TRBV11-3 and TRBJ1-1, with 9 bases identical to TRBD1. Germline CDR1 is SGHNT and CDR2 is YENEEA. With 5 bases clipped from V and 1 base from J, the junction kept 2 bases outside the gene matches. The CDR3 contains 14 residues. The CDR3 loop reads CASSPGQGNTEAFF. The CDR3 DNA is TGTGCCAGCAGCCCGGGACAGGGGAACACTGAAGCTTTCTTT.

V and J are TRBV6-1 and TRBJ2-1; TRBD2 matches 7 bases. The CDR3 runs to 14 residues. The V gene's germline CDR1 is MNHNS and CDR2 SASEGT. V lost 5 bases, J lost 10 bases, and 11 bases stayed unmatched. In nucleotides, the CDR3 is TGTGCCAGCAGTATACTCGAGGCTAGCGGAGAGCAGTTCTTC. The encoded protein is CASSILEASGEQFF.

V and J are TRBV7-8 and TRBJ1-6; D unclear. This CDR3 comprises 13 residues. The germline V and J ends were trimmed by 6 bases and 10 bases, with 13 bases remaining between them. Germline V gene lookup returns CDR1 SGHVS and CDR2 FQNEAQ. As DNA, the CDR3 is TGTGCCAGCAGTTCCGGGCCTCAATCACCCCTCCACTTT. This translates into CASSSGPQSPLHF.

CDR3 DNA sequence: TGCGCCAGCAGCTTGGAGCCGGGCTTCGAGCAGTACTTC. Its translation: CASSLEPGFEQYF. V is TRBV5-1 and J is TRBJ2-7; unclear D gene. The CDR3 covers 13 residues. Trimming pared 0 bases from V and 6 bases from J, leaving 10 bases between. Germline-derived CDR1 and CDR2 are SGHRS and YFSETQ.

This sequence joins TRBV5-1 and TRBJ2-7, with TRBD1 matching over 9 bases. Per germline, CDR1 SGHRS and CDR2 YFSETQ. With V trimmed by 3 bases and J by 3 bases, 1 base remained unmatched. The CDR3 is made up of 13 amino acids. CDR3 region: CASSWTGDYEQYF. CDR3 nucleotide sequence: TGCGCCAGCAGCTGGACAGGGGACTACGAGCAGTACTTC. The whole variable domain, remainder taken from reference TRBV5-1 and TRBJ2-7, is KAGVTQTPRYLIKTRGQQVTLSCSPISGHRSVSWYQQTPGQGLQFLFEYFSETQRNKGNFPGRFSGRQFSNSRSEMNVSTLELGDSALYLCASSWTGDYEQYFGPGTRLTVT.

This sequence joins TRBV5-4 and TRBJ2-7; D is unclear. Germline CDR1 reads SGHNT; CDR2 reads YYREEE (reference sequence). The V gene lost 0 bases and the J gene lost 6 bases, with 7 bases spanning the gap. This CDR3 region has 12 residues. Here the CDR3 DNA reads TGTGCCAGCAGCTTGGGTAGGAGCGAGCAGTACTTC. This sequence encodes CASSLGRSEQYF.

The V and J genes are TRBV28 and TRBJ2-5; D is perhaps TRBD1 (5 bases). The length of the CDR3 is 15 residues. Per the germline V gene, CDR1 is MDHEN and CDR2 is SYDVKM. Trimming removed 1 base at V and 2 bases at J, with 11 bases between. The CDR3 DNA follows: TGTGCCAGCAGTTTATTCCCGACAGCTCAAGAGACCCAGTACTTC. Residues: CASSLFPTAQETQYF.

The V and J genes are TRBV30 and TRBJ1-1; no clear D gene. The V and J ends lost 0 bases and 11 bases respectively, with 19 bases between them. This CDR3 spans 14 amino acids. Germline V gene sequence: CDR1 GTSNPN, CDR2 SVGIG (reference sequence). CDR3 region: CAWSVSLGAVDAFF. In nucleotides, the CDR3 is TGTGCCTGGAGTGTTTCGTTGGGCGCGGTGGACGCTTTCTTT.